A single sample is the source of the 14 T cell receptor beta chains below, sequenced in a study of blood T cell repertoires in COVID-19. TCRdb keeps only in-frame clones here, not all; method: immunoSEQ multiplex PCR. This table has nearly 250,000 clones, over 80% appearing once. The sequenced sample was PBMCs or T cells enriched from blood (not recorded which). These receptors originate from a man aged 45-65 years who had been exposed to COVID-19.

This chain connects TRBV19 to TRBJ1-1; weak D call: TRBD1 (6 bases). This CDR3 spans 17 amino acids. Germline CDR1 and CDR2: LNHDA and SQIVND (reference sequence). V lost 4 bases, J lost 1 base, and 19 bases lay in between. This CDR3 is CASSTDRPLSRNTEAFF. The CDR3 DNA reads TGTGCCAGTAGTACCGACAGGCCTTTAAGCCGGAACACTGAAGCTTTCTTT.

The rearrangement links TRBV10-1 to TRBJ2-2, with D perhaps TRBD1 (6 bases). This CDR3 is 15 amino acids long. Germline CDR1 is WNHNN and CDR2 is SYGVQD (reference sequence). The V end was cut by 2 bases, the J end by 5 bases, with 12 bases between. The DNA of the CDR3 is TGCGCCAGCAGTGAGCAGGGGATCAGGACCGGGGAGCTGTTTTTT. Translated: CASSEQGIRTGELFF.

In regard to this clone: The sample has other DNA sequences that encode this CDR3 too. The chain is built from TRBV28 and TRBJ1-3; a possible D gene is TRBD1 (5 bases). Looked up from germline, CDR1 is MDHEN and CDR2 is SYDVKM. Deletions cut 2 bases from V and 2 bases from J, with 7 bases between. This CDR3 comprises 14 residues. The CDR3 nucleotides read TGTGCCAGCAGTTTAGGAGGGGCTGGAAACACCATATATTTT. This encodes CASSLGGAGNTIYF.

The chain carries TRBV19 and TRBJ2-5, with D tentatively TRBD1 (7 bases). CDR1 LNHDA and CDR2 SQIVND come from the germline V gene (reference sequence). V lost 10 bases and J 5 bases, leaving 17 bases between the germline ends. CDR3 size: 13 residues. The chain's CDR3 is CATRGDNRETQYF. CDR3 sequence (DNA): TGTGCCACCAGGGGGGACAATAGGGAGACCCAGTACTTC. The full variable domain, rest sourced from reference TRBV19 and TRBJ2-5, is DGGITQSPKYLFRKEGQNVTLSCEQNLNHDAMYWYRQDPGQGLRLIYYSQIVNDFQKGDIAEGYSVSREKKESFPLTVTSAQKNPTAFYLCATRGDNRETQYFGPGTRLLVL.

The chain has TRBV5-1 and TRBJ2-5; 9 nucleotides align to TRBD2. V lost 0 bases to trimming and J lost 0 bases; unmatched junction nucleotides: 9. The CDR3 totals 18 residues. The germline CDR1 and CDR2 sequences are SGHRS and YFSETQ. The CDR3 here is CASSLEVTSGPYQETQYF. CDR3 sequence (DNA): TGCGCCAGCAGCTTGGAGGTGACTAGCGGTCCGTACCAAGAGACCCAGTACTTC.

This rearrangement joins TRBV9 to TRBJ1-1; perhaps TRBD1 as D (6 bases). The CDR3 is 14 amino acids. Germline values: CDR1 SGDLS, CDR2 YYNGEE. Trimming stripped 4 bases from V and 3 bases from J, with 13 bases between. This CDR3 reads CASSQTDSDTEAFF. The CDR3 DNA follows: TGTGCCAGCAGCCAAACGGACAGTGACACTGAAGCTTTCTTT.

The chain has TRBV11-3 and TRBJ1-6; TRBD1 agrees at 7 bases. The CDR3 contains 16 residues. CDR1 SGHNT and CDR2 YENEEA come from the germline V gene. V dropped 0 bases and J dropped 6; count of bases not matched to a gene: 5. Here the CDR3 reads CASSLELGTANSPLHF. In DNA form, the CDR3 reads TGTGCCAGCAGCTTAGAGTTGGGGACAGCTAATTCACCCCTCCACTTT.

This chain joins TRBV11-2 and TRBJ2-5, with 9 bases lining up with TRBD2. This CDR3 is built from 17 residues. Per the germline V gene, CDR1 is SGHAT and CDR2 is FQNNGV. The trim removed 3 bases at V and 1 base at J, leaving 9 bases unmatched. CDR3 sequence (DNA): TGTGCCAGCAGCTTTTCCGCGACTAGCGGAGGCCAAGAGACCCAGTACTTC. Amino acid sequence: CASSFSATSGGQETQYF.

The chain joins TRBV5-1 to TRBJ2-5, with 9 bases fitting TRBD2. Losses at the gene ends were 1 base for V and 4 bases for J; bases not matched to a gene: 8. CDR3 length: 16 residues. Germline V CDR1 and CDR2: SGHRS, YFSETQ. The CDR3 reads CASSLLASGVGETQYF. DNA for the CDR3: TGCGCCAGCAGCTTGTTGGCTAGCGGGGTGGGAGAGACCCAGTACTTC.

This chain uses TRBV9 with TRBJ1-2; maybe TRBD1 (5 bases). V was clipped by 2 bases and J by 3 bases, with 11 bases between them. The CDR3 has 14 amino acids. CDR1 and CDR2 from the germline V gene are SGDLS and YYNGEE. Here the CDR3 reads CASSVSGWDYGYTF. CDR3 sequence (DNA): TGTGCCAGCAGCGTCTCAGGGTGGGACTATGGCTACACCTTC.

The chain links TRBV30 to TRBJ2-5; 9 nucleotides align to TRBD1. V gave up 2 bases and J gave up 2 bases; unmatched junction bases: 6. Germline V lookup: CDR1 GTSNPN, CDR2 SVGIG (reference sequence). The CDR3 length is 15 residues. The CDR3 reads CAWSSGQGNQETQYF. CDR3 in DNA: TGTGCCTGGAGTTCCGGACAGGGGAATCAAGAGACCCAGTACTTC.

This clone has only one observation. The chain carries TRBV7-8 and TRBJ1-5; D is perhaps TRBD1 (5 bases). The CDR3 is made up of 12 amino acids. Deletions cut 9 bases from V and 2 bases from J, with 8 bases between. Germline V CDR1 and CDR2: SGHVS, FQNEAQ. CDR3 region: CASQGGNQPQHF. CDR3 DNA: TGTGCCAGTCAAGGGGGCAATCAGCCCCAGCATTTT.

The DNA of the CDR3 is TGTGCCCGACGGACTAGCGGCCAAGAGACCCAGTACTTC. Protein sequence: CARRTSGQETQYF. The chain is built from TRBV30 and TRBJ2-5; 10 nucleotides line up with TRBD2. Germline CDR1 is GTSNPN and CDR2 is SVGIG (reference sequence). The V and J ends lost 8 bases and 1 base, in that order; junction bases with no gene match: 4. The CDR3 is made up of 13 amino acids.

This clone showed up just once. As DNA, the CDR3 is TGTGCCAGCAGCCGGACACAGGGAGCTCATCAGCCCCAGCATTTT. This translates into CASSRTQGAHQPQHF. The chain combines TRBV27 with TRBJ1-5; D perhaps matches TRBD1 (6 bases). Trimming stripped 6 bases from V and 5 bases from J, with 17 bases between. The CDR3 is 15 amino acids. Germline V gene lookup returns CDR1 MNHEY and CDR2 SMNVEV (reference sequence).